One T cell receptor (beta chain) is described in this entry. The antigen remains undetermined. This entry is derived from a study of cytotoxic CD8 clonotypes in ibrutinib-treated CLL. Study-level information: Treatment had run for a median roughly eleven months, range 6 to 36, when response samples were taken. Study-wide findings and caveats: While tracking circulating CD8+ T-cell counts, baseline clonality exceeded that of age-matched healthy donors.

Generated by immunoSEQ multiplex PCR, the TCRdb table keeps only in-frame clones and is missing some. The sample holds about 50,000 clones; 50% to 65% are singletons and the top ten take 25% to 35%. V dropped 8 bases and J dropped 5; count of bases not matched to a gene: 14. Germline V gene lookup returns CDR1 ENHRY and CDR2 SYGVKD. The CDR3 sequence is 15 residues long. The specimen was PBMCs, collected after 24 months of ibrutinib treatment. This sequence was found in a human donor with chronic lymphocytic leukemia. The genes are TRBV10-3 and TRBJ1-1; 7 bases are shared with TRBD1. The CDR3 coding sequence is TGTGCCATCGGGGGCTCCGGGACAGCGAAGACTGAAGCTTTCTTT. It yields the protein CAIGGSGTAKTEAFF.